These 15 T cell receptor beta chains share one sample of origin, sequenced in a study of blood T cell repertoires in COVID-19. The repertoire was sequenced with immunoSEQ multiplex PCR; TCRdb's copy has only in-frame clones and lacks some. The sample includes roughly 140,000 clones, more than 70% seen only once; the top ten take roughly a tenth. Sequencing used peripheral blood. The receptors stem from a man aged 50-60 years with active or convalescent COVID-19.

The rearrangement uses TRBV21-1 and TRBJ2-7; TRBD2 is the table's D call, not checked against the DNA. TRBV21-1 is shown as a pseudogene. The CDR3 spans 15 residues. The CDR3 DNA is TGTGCCAGCAGCAAGCAGCGGGATGGGCGCCACGAGCAGTACTTC. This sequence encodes CASSKQRDGRHEQYF.

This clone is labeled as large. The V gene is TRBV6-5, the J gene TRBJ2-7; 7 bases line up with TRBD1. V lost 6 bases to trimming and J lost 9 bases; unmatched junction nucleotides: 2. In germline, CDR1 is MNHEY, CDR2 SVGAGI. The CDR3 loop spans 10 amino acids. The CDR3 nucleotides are TGTGCCAGCAGCAGACAGGGGCAGTACTTC. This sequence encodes CASSRQGQYF.

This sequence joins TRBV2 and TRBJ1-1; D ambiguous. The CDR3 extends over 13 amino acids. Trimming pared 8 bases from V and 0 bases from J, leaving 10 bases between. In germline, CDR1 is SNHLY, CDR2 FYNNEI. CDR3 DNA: TGTGCCAGCCCCAGTTTCATGAACACTGAAGCTTTCTTT. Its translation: CASPSFMNTEAFF.

The CDR3, as DNA: TGTGCCAGCAGTTACACAGGGGCGGACTCACCCCTCCACTTT. This encodes CASSYTGADSPLHF. This chain connects TRBV6-2 or TRBV6-3 to TRBJ1-6; 7 nucleotides align to TRBD1. The V segment lost 2 bases and the J segment 10 bases; nucleotides outside the gene matches: 5. Germline V lookup: CDR1 MNHEY, CDR2 SVGEGT. There are 14 residues in the CDR3.

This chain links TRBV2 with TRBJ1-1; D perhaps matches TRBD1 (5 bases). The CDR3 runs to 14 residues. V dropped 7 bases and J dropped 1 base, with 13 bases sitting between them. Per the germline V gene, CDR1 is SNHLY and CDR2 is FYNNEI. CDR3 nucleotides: TGTGCCAGCATTCTACGACAGTGGAACACTGAAGCTTTCTTT. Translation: CASILRQWNTEAFF. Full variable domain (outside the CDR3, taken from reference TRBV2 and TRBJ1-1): EPEVTQTPSHQVTQMGQEVILRCVPISNHLYFYWYRQILGQKVEFLVSFYNNEISEKSEIFDDQFSVERPDGSNFTLKIRSTKLEDSAMYFCASILRQWNTEAFFGQGTRLTVV.

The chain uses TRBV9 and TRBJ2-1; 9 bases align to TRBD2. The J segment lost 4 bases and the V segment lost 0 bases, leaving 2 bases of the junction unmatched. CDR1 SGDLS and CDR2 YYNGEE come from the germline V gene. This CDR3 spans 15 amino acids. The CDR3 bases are TGTGCCAGCAGCGTAGGCGGGAGGGGGTACAATGAGCAGTTCTTC. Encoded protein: CASSVGGRGYNEQFF.

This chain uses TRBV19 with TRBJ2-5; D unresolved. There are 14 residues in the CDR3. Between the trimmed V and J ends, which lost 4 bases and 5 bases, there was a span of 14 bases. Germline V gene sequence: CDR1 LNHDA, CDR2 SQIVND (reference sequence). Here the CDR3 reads CASSTTVVRETQYF. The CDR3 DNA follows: TGTGCCAGTAGTACCACGGTTGTTCGCGAGACCCAGTACTTC.

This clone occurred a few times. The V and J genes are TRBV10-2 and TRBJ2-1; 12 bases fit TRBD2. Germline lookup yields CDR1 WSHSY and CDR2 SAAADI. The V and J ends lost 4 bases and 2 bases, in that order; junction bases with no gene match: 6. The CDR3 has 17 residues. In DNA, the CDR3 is TGCGCCAGCAGTGGGGCCGCTAGCGGGAGGGCCTACAATGAGCAGTTCTTC. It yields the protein CASSGAASGRAYNEQFF.

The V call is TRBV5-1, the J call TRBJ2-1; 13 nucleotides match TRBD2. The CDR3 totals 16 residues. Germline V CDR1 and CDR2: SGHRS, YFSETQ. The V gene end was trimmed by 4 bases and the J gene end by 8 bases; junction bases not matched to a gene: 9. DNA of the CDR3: TGCGCCAGCAGCCCCGGACTAGCGGGAGCATCGGATGAGCAGTTCTTC. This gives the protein CASSPGLAGASDEQFF.

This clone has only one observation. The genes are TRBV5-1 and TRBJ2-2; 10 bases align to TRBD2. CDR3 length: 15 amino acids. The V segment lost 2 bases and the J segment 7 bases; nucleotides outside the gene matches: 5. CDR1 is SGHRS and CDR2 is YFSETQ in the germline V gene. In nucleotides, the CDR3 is TGCGCCAGCAGCTTTACTAGCGGGATAGACGGGGAGCTGTTTTTT. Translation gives CASSFTSGIDGELFF. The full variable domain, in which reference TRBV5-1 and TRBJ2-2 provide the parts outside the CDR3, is KAGVTQTPRYLIKTRGQQVTLSCSPISGHRSVSWYQQTPGQGLQFLFEYFSETQRNKGNFPGRFSGRQFSNSRSEMNVSTLELGDSALYLCASSFTSGIDGELFFGEGSRLTVL.

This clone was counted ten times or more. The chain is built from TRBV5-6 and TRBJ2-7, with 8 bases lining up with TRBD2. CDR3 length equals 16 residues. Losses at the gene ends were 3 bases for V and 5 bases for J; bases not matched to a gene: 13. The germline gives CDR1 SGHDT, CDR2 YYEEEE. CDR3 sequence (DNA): TGTGCCAGCAGCTCTCTAGCGGGCGACTTCCAAGACGAGCAGTACTTC. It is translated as CASSSLAGDFQDEQYF.

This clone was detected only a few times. In DNA form, the CDR3 reads TGCGCCAGCAGCCAAGGGGGGTTAACTAGCGGGAGATACAATGAGCAGTTCTTC. Its protein product is CASSQGGLTSGRYNEQFF. The chain links TRBV4-1 to TRBJ2-1; 11 bases are shared with TRBD2. The CDR3 consists of 18 residues. Losses at the gene ends were 1 base for V and 4 bases for J; bases not matched to a gene: 9. Germline V gene data show CDR1 as MGHRA and CDR2 as YSYEKL.

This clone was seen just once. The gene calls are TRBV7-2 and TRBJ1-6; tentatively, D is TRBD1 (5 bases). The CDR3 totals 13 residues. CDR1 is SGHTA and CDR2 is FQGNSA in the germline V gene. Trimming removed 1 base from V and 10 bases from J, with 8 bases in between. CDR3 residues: CASSLGQQSPLHF. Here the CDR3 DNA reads TGTGCCAGCAGCTTAGGACAGCAATCACCCCTCCACTTT.

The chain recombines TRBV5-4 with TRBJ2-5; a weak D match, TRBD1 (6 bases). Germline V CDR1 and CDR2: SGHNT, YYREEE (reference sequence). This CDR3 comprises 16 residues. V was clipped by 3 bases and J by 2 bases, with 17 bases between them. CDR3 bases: TGTGCCAGCAGCTGGGGCCCAGGGACACCTCAAGAGACCCAGTACTTC. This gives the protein CASSWGPGTPQETQYF.

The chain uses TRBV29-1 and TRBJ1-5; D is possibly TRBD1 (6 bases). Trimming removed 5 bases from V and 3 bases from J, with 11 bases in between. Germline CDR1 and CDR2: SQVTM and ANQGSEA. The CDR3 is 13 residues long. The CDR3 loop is CSVSAGVNQPQHF. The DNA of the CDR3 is TGCAGCGTTTCGGCAGGGGTCAATCAGCCCCAGCATTTT. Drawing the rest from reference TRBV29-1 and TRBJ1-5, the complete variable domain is SAVISQKPSRDICQRGTSLTIQCQVDSQVTMMFWYRQQPGQSLTLIATANQGSEATYESGFVIDKFPISRPNLTFSTLTVSNMSPEDSSIYLCSVSAGVNQPQHFGDGTRLSIL.